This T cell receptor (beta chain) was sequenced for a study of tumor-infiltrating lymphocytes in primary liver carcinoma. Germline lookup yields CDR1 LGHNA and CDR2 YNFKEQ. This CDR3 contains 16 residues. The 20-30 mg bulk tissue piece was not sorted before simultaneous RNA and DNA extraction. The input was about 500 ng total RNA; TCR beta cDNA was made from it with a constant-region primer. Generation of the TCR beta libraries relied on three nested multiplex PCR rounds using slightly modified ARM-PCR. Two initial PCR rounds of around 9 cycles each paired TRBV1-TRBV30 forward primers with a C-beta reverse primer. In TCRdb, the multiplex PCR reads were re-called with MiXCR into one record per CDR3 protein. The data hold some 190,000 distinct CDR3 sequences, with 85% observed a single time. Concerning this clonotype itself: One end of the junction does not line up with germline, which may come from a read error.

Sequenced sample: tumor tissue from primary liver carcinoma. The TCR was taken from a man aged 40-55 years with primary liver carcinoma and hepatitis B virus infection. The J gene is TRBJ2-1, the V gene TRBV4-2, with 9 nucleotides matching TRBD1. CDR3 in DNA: TGTGGCAGCAGCCACGCCGAGGGACAGGGAAATAATGAGCAGTTCTTC. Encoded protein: CGSSHAEGQGNNEQFF.